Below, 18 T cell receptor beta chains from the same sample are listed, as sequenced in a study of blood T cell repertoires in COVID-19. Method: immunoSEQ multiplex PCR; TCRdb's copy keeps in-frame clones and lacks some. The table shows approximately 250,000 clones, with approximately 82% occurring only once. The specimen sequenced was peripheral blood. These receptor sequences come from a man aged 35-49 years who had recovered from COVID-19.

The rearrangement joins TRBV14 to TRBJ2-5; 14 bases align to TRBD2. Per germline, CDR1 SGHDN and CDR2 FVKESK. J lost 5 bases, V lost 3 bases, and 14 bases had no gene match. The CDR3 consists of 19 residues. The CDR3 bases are TGTGCCAGCAGCCACCCCCAAATCGGGACTAGCGGGAGTGCTGAGACCCAGTACTTC. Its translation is CASSHPQIGTSGSAETQYF. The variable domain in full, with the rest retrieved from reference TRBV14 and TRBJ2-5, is EAGVTQFPSHSVIEKGQTVTLRCDPISGHDNLYWYRRVMGKEIKFLLHFVKESKQDESGMPNNRFLAERTGGTYSTLKVQPAELEDSGVYFCASSHPQIGTSGSAETQYFGPGTRLLVL.

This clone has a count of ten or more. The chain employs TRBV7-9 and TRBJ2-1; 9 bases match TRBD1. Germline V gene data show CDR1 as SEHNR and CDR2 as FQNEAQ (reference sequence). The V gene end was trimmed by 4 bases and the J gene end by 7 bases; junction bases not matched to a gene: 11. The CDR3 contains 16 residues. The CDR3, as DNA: TGTGCCAGCAGCTGGGAATCGGGACAGGGCACAAATGAGCAGTTCTTC. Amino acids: CASSWESGQGTNEQFF.

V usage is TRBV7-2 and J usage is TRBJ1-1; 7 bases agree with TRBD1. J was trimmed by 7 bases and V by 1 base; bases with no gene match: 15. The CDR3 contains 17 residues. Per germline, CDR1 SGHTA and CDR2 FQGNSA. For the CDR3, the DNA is TGTGCCAGCAGCTTAGACGGCCTCGGGACAGAGGTATTTGAAGCTTTCTTT. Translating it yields CASSLDGLGTEVFEAFF.

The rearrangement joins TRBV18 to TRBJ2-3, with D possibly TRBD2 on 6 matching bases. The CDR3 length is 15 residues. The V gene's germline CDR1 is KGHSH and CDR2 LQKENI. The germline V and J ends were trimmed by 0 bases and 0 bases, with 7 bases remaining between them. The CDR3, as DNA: TGTGCCAGCTCACCACCGGGGACTAGCACAGATACGCAGTATTTT. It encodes CASSPPGTSTDTQYF. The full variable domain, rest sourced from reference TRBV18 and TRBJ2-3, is NAGVMQNPRHLVRRRGQEARLRCSPMKGHSHVYWYRQLPEEGLKFMVYLQKENIIDESGMPKERFSAEFPKEGPSILRIQQVVRGDSAAYFCASSPPGTSTDTQYFGPGTRLTVL.

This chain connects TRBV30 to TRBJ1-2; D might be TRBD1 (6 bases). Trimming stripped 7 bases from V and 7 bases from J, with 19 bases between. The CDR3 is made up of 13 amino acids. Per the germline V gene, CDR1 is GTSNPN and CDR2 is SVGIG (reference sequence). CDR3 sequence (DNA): TGTGCCTACCGTCAGGCAGGGGCACTTGGCTACACCTTC. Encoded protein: CAYRQAGALGYTF. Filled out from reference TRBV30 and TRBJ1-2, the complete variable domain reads SQTIHQWPATLVQPVGSPLSLECTVEGTSNPNLYWYRQAAGRGLQLLFYSVGIGQISSEVPQNLSASRPQDRQFILSSKKLLLSDSGFYLCAYRQAGALGYTFGSGTRLTVV.

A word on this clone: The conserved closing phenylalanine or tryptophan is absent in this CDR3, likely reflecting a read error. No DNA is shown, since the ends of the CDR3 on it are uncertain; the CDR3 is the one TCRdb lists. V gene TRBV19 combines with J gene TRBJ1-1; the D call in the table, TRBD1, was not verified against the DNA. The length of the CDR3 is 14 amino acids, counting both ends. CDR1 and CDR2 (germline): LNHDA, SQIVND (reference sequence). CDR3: CASSITRTGELLVS.

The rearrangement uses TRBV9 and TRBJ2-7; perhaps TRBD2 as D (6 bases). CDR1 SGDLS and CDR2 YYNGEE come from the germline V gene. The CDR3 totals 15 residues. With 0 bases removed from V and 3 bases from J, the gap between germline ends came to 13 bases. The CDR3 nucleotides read TGTGCCAGCAGCGTAGAGTGGACTACCAACTACGAGCAGTACTTC. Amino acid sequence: CASSVEWTTNYEQYF.

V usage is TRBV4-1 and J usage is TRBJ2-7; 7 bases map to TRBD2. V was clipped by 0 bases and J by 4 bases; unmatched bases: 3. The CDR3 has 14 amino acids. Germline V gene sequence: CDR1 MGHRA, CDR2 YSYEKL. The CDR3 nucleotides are TGCGCCAGCAGCCAAGAGAGGGACTATTACGAGCAGTACTTC. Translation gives CASSQERDYYEQYF.

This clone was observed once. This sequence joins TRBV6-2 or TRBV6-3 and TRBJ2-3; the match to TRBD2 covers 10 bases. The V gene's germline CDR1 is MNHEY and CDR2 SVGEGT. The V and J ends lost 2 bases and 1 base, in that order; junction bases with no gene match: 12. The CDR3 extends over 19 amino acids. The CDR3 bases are TGTGCCAGCAGTTACCCCACAGAATCGGGGACTAGCGGCACAGATACGCAGTATTTT. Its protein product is CASSYPTESGTSGTDTQYF.

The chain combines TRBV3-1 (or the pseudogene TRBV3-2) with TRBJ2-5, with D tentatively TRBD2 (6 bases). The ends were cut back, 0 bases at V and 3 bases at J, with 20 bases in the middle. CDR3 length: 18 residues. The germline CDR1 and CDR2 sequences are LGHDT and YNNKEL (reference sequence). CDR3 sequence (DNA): TGTGCCAGCAGCCAAGATAGGTTTGCGGGGTGGTCTGAAGAGACCCAGTACTTC. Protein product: CASSQDRFAGWSEETQYF.

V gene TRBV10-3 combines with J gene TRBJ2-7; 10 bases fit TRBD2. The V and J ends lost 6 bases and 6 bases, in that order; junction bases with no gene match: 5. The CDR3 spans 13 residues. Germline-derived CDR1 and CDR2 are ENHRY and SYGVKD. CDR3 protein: CAISPSGRAEQYF. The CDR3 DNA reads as TGTGCCATCAGCCCTAGCGGGAGAGCCGAGCAGTACTTC.

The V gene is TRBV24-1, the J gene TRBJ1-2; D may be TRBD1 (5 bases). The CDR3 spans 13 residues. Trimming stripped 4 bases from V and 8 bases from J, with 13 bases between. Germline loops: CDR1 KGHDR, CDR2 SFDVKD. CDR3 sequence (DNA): TGTGCCACCAGTGACGCAGTGGGGGGGGGCTACACCTTC. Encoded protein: CATSDAVGGGYTF.

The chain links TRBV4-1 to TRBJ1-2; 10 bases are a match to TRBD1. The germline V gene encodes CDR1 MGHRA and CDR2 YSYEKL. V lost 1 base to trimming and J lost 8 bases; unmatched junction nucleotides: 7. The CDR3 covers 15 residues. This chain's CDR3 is CASSQVLGQGLGYTF. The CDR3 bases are TGCGCCAGCAGCCAAGTCCTGGGACAGGGGTTGGGCTACACCTTC.

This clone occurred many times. The CDR3 loop reads CASSATGETQYF. In DNA, the CDR3 is TGTGCCAGCAGTGCCACAGGGGAGACCCAGTACTTC. The genes are TRBV2 and TRBJ2-5; D perhaps matches TRBD1 (6 bases). Looked up from germline, CDR1 is SNHLY and CDR2 is FYNNEI. This CDR3 is 12 amino acids long. V lost 4 bases, J lost 5 bases, and 8 bases lay in between.

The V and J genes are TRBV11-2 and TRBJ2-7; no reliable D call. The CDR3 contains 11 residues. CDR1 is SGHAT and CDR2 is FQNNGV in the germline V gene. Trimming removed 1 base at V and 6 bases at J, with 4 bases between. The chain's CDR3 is CASSLGLEQYF. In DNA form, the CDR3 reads TGTGCCAGCAGCTTAGGGCTCGAGCAGTACTTC.

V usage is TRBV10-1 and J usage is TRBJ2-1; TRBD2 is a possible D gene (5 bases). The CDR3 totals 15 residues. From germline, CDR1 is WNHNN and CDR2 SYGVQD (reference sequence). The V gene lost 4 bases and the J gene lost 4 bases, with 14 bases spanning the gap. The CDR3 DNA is TGCGCCAGCAGTGCAGTGGACCGGGGTTACAATGAGCAGTTCTTC. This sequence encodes CASSAVDRGYNEQFF.

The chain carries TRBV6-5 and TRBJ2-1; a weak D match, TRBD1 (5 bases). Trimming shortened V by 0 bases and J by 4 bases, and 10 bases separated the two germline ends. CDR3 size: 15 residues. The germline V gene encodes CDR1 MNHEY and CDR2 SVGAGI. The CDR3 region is CASSYSVRQYNEQFF. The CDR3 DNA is TGTGCCAGCAGTTACTCGGTGCGACAGTACAATGAGCAGTTCTTC.

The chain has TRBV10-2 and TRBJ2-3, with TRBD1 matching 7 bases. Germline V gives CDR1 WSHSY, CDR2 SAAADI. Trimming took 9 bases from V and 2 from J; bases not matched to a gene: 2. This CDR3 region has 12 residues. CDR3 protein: CASGQDTDTQYF. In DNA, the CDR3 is TGCGCCAGTGGACAGGACACAGATACGCAGTATTTT.